This T cell receptor (beta chain) came from a study of blood T cells in healthy people across ages (dated by TCRdb to between 2015 and 2016). About the study as a whole: In model experiments, template switching captured about one uniquely barcoded TCR beta cDNA molecule for every two T cells. The study measured age-related changes in TCR beta repertoire diversity using deep sequencing normalized with unique cDNA molecular identifiers. To avoid experimental bias, donors of different ages were randomly spread across the sequencing lanes. Two additional independent replicas of 1 million unique cDNA reads from the same blood draw were analyzed for two donors (one aged 18 to 30 and one aged 80 or older). The donors were divided into four age groups: young (average about 16 years), middle-aged (approximately 42), aged (62) and long-lived (around 80).

Study-wide findings and limitations: Since profiling was done on bulk unsorted PBMCs, naive and antigen-experienced compartments could not be conclusively compared. Donor CMV infection status was unknown, potentially confounding age-related changes in expanded clonotypes. Observed TCR beta diversity per million T cells fell roughly linearly with age, and a significant reduction was already apparent by age about 36. Compared with the aged group, the long-lived group had more naive CD4+ T cells, fewer expanded clones and increased TCR diversity, suggesting age selection. Total diversity estimates from one million sequenced T cells were considered lower bounds and underestimates. There was a strong correlation between observed TCR beta diversity and the percentage of naive T cells measured by flow cytometry.

A note on this clonotype: Its recognized antigen is unknown. Base qualities are missing; no much larger clone stands one base away.

Systemically healthy Caucasian individuals from Russia, 35 to 50 in total and aged about 6 to 100 years, were included as donors. Each donor gave around 9.5 milliliters of peripheral blood, collected into EDTA-treated Vacutainer tubes. PBMCs were isolated by Ficoll-Paque density-gradient centrifugation, with at least 6 million obtained per sample. Trizol reagent was used to extract total RNA from the PBMCs, yielding at least 5.5 micrograms per sample. For every donor, flow cytometry on a PBMC aliquot measured the percentage of naive CD45RAhigh/CD27high T cells. Library method: 5' RACE. Instrument used: Illumina HiSeq 2500. A second PCR of about 6 to 11 cycles was performed with a sample-barcoded 5' primer and a J-beta primer mix. A unique molecular identifier was introduced onto each TCR beta cDNA molecule by a template-switch 5' adaptor carrying 12 random nucleotides. Each sample yielded at least 2.5 million CDR3-containing paired-end reads. First-strand cDNA was synthesized from all RNA with the Mint cDNA synthesis kit, primed by a TRBC-specific oligonucleotide. Following uracil-DNA glycosylase treatment, a first 18-cycle PCR with universal primers M1SS and BC2_uni_R was performed on all cDNA. In the paper's pipeline: Normalization of each sample was performed by random selection of 1 million high-quality reads, each carrying a distinct molecular identifier. Reads sharing molecular identifiers were discarded rather than binned into consensus sequences. CDR3 identification, clonotype clustering and error correction used MiTCR with a Q25 quality threshold and the strictest error-elimination algorithm. Lower-bound total TCR beta diversity was estimated with a nonparametric unseen species model using Euler transformation. The public reads were reanalyzed by TCRdb: fastp trimming at Q25, MiXCR alignment, in-frame beta chains only. When rows share a CDR3 protein, they turn into one entry using the most common DNA and genes. The V and J calls and clone size come from TCRdb's table, not from the authors' own analysis. The sample includes hundreds of thousands of distinct CDR3 sequences, with under 50% observed a single time. Over 10% of the sample is held by the ten biggest clonotypes.

Sequencing was done on a sample of blood. This TCR came from a man aged 25-45 years in good health.

The CDR3 loop reads CASSSPSGGPSSTDTQYF. The sequenced DNA: TGTGCCAGCAGTTCCCCTAGCGGGGGGCCTTCTAGCACAGATACGCAGTATTTT. The V gene is TRBV28 and the J gene is TRBJ2-3, with 11 bases aligning to TRBD2. Trimmed from V: 4 bases; trimmed from J: 0 bases; junction bases lacking a gene match: 9. From the germline V gene, CDR1 is MDHEN and CDR2 is SYDVKM. Measured from the cysteine to the phenylalanine, the CDR3 is 18 residues long. Solely the CDR3 DNA is kept, with 54 bases framed from the first base.